This is a list of T cell receptor beta chains from one sample in a study of T cell repertoires and leukemia-associated antigens. These receptors are not linked to any known antigen. One entry per CDR3 protein, called by TCRdb with MiXCR from the 5' RACE reads. The data contain about 15,000 distinct CDR3 sequences, 35% to 45% of them seen just once; the ten biggest clones take up about a tenth. Sequencing input: CD3+ T cells sorted from blood and cultured. The receptors come from a female donor in good health. The CDR3 runs from the conserved cysteine through the conserved F or W. D genes are given only for firm matches. Size is stated for part of the rows, as once, few or many counts, or as a class when the clone is expanded.

.,TRBJ2-1,medium-sized,TRBV7-8,TGTGCCAGCAGCCCGACGGTTGAGCAGTTCTTC,CASSPTVEQFF
.,TRBJ2-2,few,TRBV29-1,TGCAGCGGGGGACACATGAACACCGGGGAGCTGTTTTTT,CSGGHMNTGELFF
.,TRBJ2-1,.,TRBV7-2,TGTGCCAGCAGCCCTAAAAGCCCAGGCAATGAGCAGTTCTTC,CASSPKSPGNEQFF
TRBD1,TRBJ2-3,few,TRBV5-1,TGCGCCAGCCAGAGTACAGGGGGTTTTATGCAGTATTTT,CASQSTGGFMQYF
TRBD2,TRBJ2-1,medium-sized,TRBV20-1,TGCAGTGCTAGAGGATCCACGGGTGGGACTAGCGGTACCCGGGGGGGATACAATGAGCAGTTCTTC,CSARGSTGGTSGTRGGYNEQFF
.,TRBJ2-1,many,TRBV30,TGTGCCTGGAGTGTACGGTTCGATAGTGAGCAGTTCTTC,CAWSVRFDSEQFF
TRBD1,TRBJ2-1,.,TRBV5-1,TGCGCCAGCAGTTACGGTCAGGGGGCCGGGGAGCAGTTCTTC,CASSYGQGAGEQFF
.,TRBJ2-6,many,TRBV24-1,TGTGCCACCATGGGACTGGGCGTCTCTGGGGCCAACGTCCTGACTTTC,CATMGLGVSGANVLTF
TRBD2,TRBJ2-1,medium-sized,TRBV20-1,TGCAGTGCTAGAGCGCTCCTCAATAGCGGGGCGCAGTTCTTC,CSARALLNSGAQFF
.,TRBJ2-7,medium-sized,TRBV29-1,TGCAGCGTCGGCTCTGCGTCCTACGAGCAGTACTTC,CSVGSASYEQYF
.,TRBJ2-7,many,TRBV5-1,TGCGCCAGCAGCTTGGCGTCCGGGTCCTACGAGCAGTACTTC,CASSLASGSYEQYF
TRBD2,TRBJ2-1,once,TRBV20-1,TGCAGTGCTAGCAGCGGGACTGCGCCCCACAATGAGCAGTTCTTC,CSASSGTAPHNEQFF
TRBD1,TRBJ1-2,medium-sized,TRBV14,TGTGCCAGCAGCCAAGATCCAGGGGGCGTCTATGGCTACACCTTC,CASSQDPGGVYGYTF
TRBD1,TRBJ1-2,medium-sized,TRBV29-1,TGCAGCGCTGCGGAGGGGGCCCACGGAGGCTATGGCTACACCTTC,CSAAEGAHGGYGYTF
TRBD2,TRBJ2-5,.,TRBV27,TGTGCCAGCCAGGCGCTAGCGGGAGGGCCGGTCTCTGAGACCCAGTACTTC,CASQALAGGPVSETQYF
.,TRBJ2-7,many,TRBV2,TGTGCCAGCAGTGAACTGCTCGGAAGCTCCTACGAGCAGTACTTC,CASSELLGSSYEQYF
.,TRBJ2-5,.,TRBV11-3,TGTGCCAGCAGCTCTGGAACAGGGAGAAAGTTTGAGACCCAGTACTTC,CASSSGTGRKFETQYF
.,TRBJ2-5,medium-sized,TRBV12-3/TRBV12-4,TGTGCCAGCAGAAAAGGGGGGGGCCGCGGTGGAGAGACCCAGTACTTC,CASRKGGGRGGETQYF
.,TRBJ2-7,many,TRBV19,TGTGCCAGTAGTGGGGCAGAGACCTACGAGCAGTACTTC,CASSGAETYEQYF
.,TRBJ2-2,.,TRBV3-1,TGTGCCAGCCCACGACTCAACACCGGGGAGCTGTTTTTT,CASPRLNTGELFF
.,TRBJ2-7,.,TRBV5-1,TGCGCCAGCAGCTTGCCCGCCTACGAGCAGTACTTC,CASSLPAYEQYF
.,TRBJ2-6,.,TRBV7-2,TGTGCCAGCAGCTTTGCAGGGTTCGGGGCCAACGTCCTGACTTTC,CASSFAGFGANVLTF
TRBD2,TRBJ2-2,medium-sized,TRBV12-3/TRBV12-4,TGTGCCAGCAGTCTATACGGGACTAGCACCGGGGAGCTGTTTTTT,CASSLYGTSTGELFF
.,TRBJ2-2,.,TRBV5-1,TGCGCCAGCAGCGTAGAGGGGCCTGGCAACGGGGAGCTGCTTTTT,CASSVEGPGNGELLF
TRBD2,TRBJ2-3,medium-sized,TRBV20-1,TGCAGTGCTAGAGATGTGGTAGCGGGAACAGATACGCAGTATTTT,CSARDVVAGTDTQYF
TRBD2,TRBJ2-7,.,TRBV11-2,TGTGCCAGCAGGGCGACCGGAGGGCTAGCGGGACCCTACGAGCAGTACTTC,CASRATGGLAGPYEQYF
.,TRBJ2-7,.,TRBV20-1,TGCAGTGGGCAATTGCGGAGTACGTACGAGCAGTACTTC,CSGQLRSTYEQYF
.,TRBJ1-2,many,TRBV28,TGTGCCAGCAGTTTTTCTGGGGATGGCTACACCTTC,CASSFSGDGYTF
.,TRBJ2-7,few,TRBV14,TGTGCCAGCAGCCAGGGACAAGGAACCCAACAGTACTTC,CASSQGQGTQQYF
.,TRBJ2-2,medium-sized,TRBV12-3/TRBV12-4,TGTGCCAGCACCCTGCCGGGACGGACGAACACCGGGGAGCTGTTTTTT,CASTLPGRTNTGELFF
.,TRBJ2-1,medium-sized,TRBV7-9,TGTGCCAGCAGCTTAAGGCCGAATGAGCAGTTCTTC,CASSLRPNEQFF
.,TRBJ1-5,medium-sized,TRBV20-1,TGCAGTGCCCTGGGAGAGCTCAATCAGCCCCAGCATTTT,CSALGELNQPQHF
.,TRBJ2-7,many,TRBV7-2,TGTGCCAGCAGCGTCAAGTATAGGCAGAACGAGCAGTACTTC,CASSVKYRQNEQYF
.,TRBJ2-1,.,TRBV11-1,TGTGCCAGCAGTTTTCGAGGGGTTACTGAGCAGTTCTTC,CASSFRGVTEQFF
.,TRBJ1-1,.,TRBV25-1,TGTGCCAGCAGTGAATTCGGAGGTGAAGCTTTCTTT,CASSEFGGEAFF
.,TRBJ2-2,many,TRBV19,TGTGCCAGTAGTGGGTCCGGGGCGAACACCGGGGAGCTGTTTTTT,CASSGSGANTGELFF
TRBD2,TRBJ2-1,few,TRBV20-1,TGCAGTGCTCTGACTAGCGGGAGGGCCTATGAGCAGTTCTTC,CSALTSGRAYEQFF
.,TRBJ1-1,medium-sized,TRBV7-2,TGTGCCAGCATTGGGTCTGAAGCTTTCTTT,CASIGSEAFF
.,TRBJ2-3,many,TRBV27,TGTGCCAGCAGTTCTCCCCCAGATACGCAGTATTTT,CASSSPPDTQYF
.,TRBJ1-1,medium-sized,TRBV20-1,TGCAGTGCTAGAGATCTGGTAGCAATTGAAGCTTTCTTT,CSARDLVAIEAFF
.,TRBJ2-1,.,TRBV20-1,TGCAGTGCTAGAGATCCGAGGGGTCCATCCTACAATGAGCAGTTCTTC,CSARDPRGPSYNEQFF
TRBD2,TRBJ2-2,.,TRBV7-9,TGTGCCAGCAGTCATACTAGCGGGAGCACCGGGGAGCTGCTTTTT,CASSHTSGSTGELLF
TRBD1,TRBJ1-6,many,TRBV7-9,TGTGCCAGCAGCAGAACCGGGACAGGGGGTTCACCCCTCCACTTT,CASSRTGTGGSPLHF
.,TRBJ2-7,medium-sized,TRBV20-1,TGCTCTGCGGTTGGGGGTGGTAAATCGCAGAACGAGCAGTACTTC,CSAVGGGKSQNEQYF
.,TRBJ2-5,.,TRBV24-1,TGTGCCACCAGTGATCAGGATAAATCGGAGACCCAGTACTTC,CATSDQDKSETQYF
.,TRBJ2-5,.,TRBV12-3/TRBV12-4,TGTGCCAGCAGTCCCGAGAAGGGGAGGGAGACCCAGTACTTC,CASSPEKGRETQYF
.,TRBJ2-7,few,TRBV20-1,TGCAGTGCTAAACAGGGAGGCTACGAGCAGTACTTC,CSAKQGGYEQYF
TRBD2,TRBJ2-5,few,TRBV13,TGTGCCCGCAGCTCGCAGGGGCGGGAGGAAACCCAGTACTTC,CARSSQGREETQYF
TRBD2,TRBJ2-1,medium-sized,TRBV5-1,TGCGCCAGCAGCTTAGCCAGGACGACTAGCGGTAACAATGAGCAGTTCTTC,CASSLARTTSGNNEQFF
TRBD2,TRBJ2-3,medium-sized,TRBV20-1,TGCAGTGCTAGCCCCTCTGGGGAACTAGCGGGCCCTCTCTATACGCAGTATTTT,CSASPSGELAGPLYTQYF
.,TRBJ2-3,medium-sized,TRBV11-2,TGTGCCAGCAGCCCCGGGACGGACCGATTCACAGATACGCAGTATTTT,CASSPGTDRFTDTQYF
.,TRBJ1-2,medium-sized,TRBV29-1,TGCAGCGTTACTCGACAGGATGGCTACACCTTC,CSVTRQDGYTF
TRBD1,TRBJ2-7,.,TRBV5-1,TGCGCCAGCAGCTTCTGGACAGGACCCTCCTACGAGCAGTACTTC,CASSFWTGPSYEQYF
.,TRBJ2-3,.,TRBV15,TGTGCCACCAGCAGAGAGAGGCAAGGGTCGGGACGAAGCACAGGTACGCAGTATTTT,CATSRERQGSGRSTGTQYF